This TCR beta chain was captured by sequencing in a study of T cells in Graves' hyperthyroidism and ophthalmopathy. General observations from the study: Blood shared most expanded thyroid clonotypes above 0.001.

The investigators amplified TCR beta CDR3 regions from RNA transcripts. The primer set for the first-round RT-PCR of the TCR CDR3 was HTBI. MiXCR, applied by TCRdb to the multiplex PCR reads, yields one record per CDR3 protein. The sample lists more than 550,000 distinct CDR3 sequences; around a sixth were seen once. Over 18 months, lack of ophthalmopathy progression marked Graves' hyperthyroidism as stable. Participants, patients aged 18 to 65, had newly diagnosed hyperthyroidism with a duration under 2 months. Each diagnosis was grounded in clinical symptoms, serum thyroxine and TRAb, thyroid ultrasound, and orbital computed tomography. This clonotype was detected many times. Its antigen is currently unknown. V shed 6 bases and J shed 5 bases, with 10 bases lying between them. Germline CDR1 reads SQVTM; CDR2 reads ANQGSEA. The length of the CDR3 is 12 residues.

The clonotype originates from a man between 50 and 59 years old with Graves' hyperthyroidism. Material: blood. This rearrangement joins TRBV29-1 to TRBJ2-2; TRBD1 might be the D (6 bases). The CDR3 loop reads CSVARGTGELFF. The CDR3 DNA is TGCAGCGTGGCCAGGGGAACCGGGGAGCTGTTTTTT.